These 11 T cell receptor beta chains were sequenced from one sample in a study of cytomegalovirus exposure and HLA in healthy donors. A multiplex PCR was run with 60 Vbeta primers and 13 Jbeta primers. Clones were sequenced by immunoSEQ multiplex PCR, and TCRdb holds only the in-frame ones, with some missing. The table has about 200,000 clones, about 82% seen once. Sequencing was done on a sample of PBMCs. Source of these receptors: a young man in good health and CMV-seronegative.

This clone was counted a single time. The V and J genes are TRBV28 and TRBJ1-1; 7 positions match TRBD1. Germline V gives CDR1 MDHEN, CDR2 SYDVKM. Trimming cost V 1 base and J 7 bases; bases outside gene matches: 15. CDR3 length: 17 residues. The CDR3 loop reads CASSLSPPTGPTSEAFF. The CDR3 DNA is TGTGCCAGCAGTTTATCCCCTCCGACAGGGCCTACAAGTGAAGCTTTCTTT.

The chain couples TRBV27 to TRBJ2-7, with D perhaps matching TRBD2 (6 bases). CDR1 and CDR2 (germline): MNHEY, SMNVEV (reference sequence). This CDR3 spans 15 amino acids. V shed 6 bases and J shed 6 bases, with 21 bases lying between them. In DNA form, the CDR3 reads TGTGCCAGCAGCAGGACCGGGGCCCGGAGGGGCGAGCAGTACTTC. This encodes CASSRTGARRGEQYF.

This clone turned up a few times. The chain uses TRBV4-2 and TRBJ2-5; 12 nucleotides agree with TRBD2. The junction had 6 bases not matched to a gene; V was cut back by 4 bases and J by 3 bases. There are 16 residues in the CDR3. Per the germline V gene, CDR1 is LGHNA and CDR2 is YNFKEQ. The CDR3 region is CASSRAPSGGEETQYF. CDR3 DNA sequence: TGTGCCAGCAGCCGCGCACCTAGCGGGGGGGAAGAGACCCAGTACTTC.

The V gene is TRBV9, the J gene TRBJ2-1; TRBD2 might be the D (5 bases). Germline values: CDR1 SGDLS, CDR2 YYNGEE. The CDR3 contains 15 residues. Trimming took 3 bases from V and 5 from J, leaving 15 bases between them. CDR3 sequence: CASSGRTSGDNEQFF. CDR3 bases: TGTGCCAGCAGCGGACGTACTAGTGGGGACAATGAGCAGTTCTTC.

The chain uses TRBV6-5 and TRBJ1-2; 9 nucleotides agree with TRBD1. There are 13 residues in the CDR3. Germline V gene sequence: CDR1 MNHEY, CDR2 SVGAGI. J gave up 3 bases and V 4 bases, and 0 bases lay outside the gene matches. The CDR3 bases are TGTGCCAGCAGTTGGGACAGGGACTATGGCTACACCTTC. Encoded protein: CASSWDRDYGYTF.

The table lists this clone with a count of one. The J gene is TRBJ1-5, the V gene TRBV28; 9 bases agree with TRBD1. The germline V gene has CDR1 MDHEN and CDR2 SYDVKM. CDR3 length: 16 amino acids. V was pared by 4 bases and J by 8 bases, with 12 bases of the junction left unmatched. The CDR3 spells CASSSWEGTGSEPQHF. CDR3 DNA sequence: TGTGCCAGCAGTTCTTGGGAGGGGACAGGGAGCGAGCCCCAGCATTTT.

The chain recombines TRBV27 with TRBJ1-4; 10 positions match TRBD1. Per the germline V gene, CDR1 is MNHEY and CDR2 is SMNVEV (reference sequence). The CDR3 has 14 residues. The V segment lost 3 bases and the J segment 12 bases; nucleotides outside the gene matches: 7. CDR3 loop: CASSFGQGVGELFF. As DNA, the CDR3 is TGTGCCAGCAGTTTTGGACAGGGGGTAGGGGAACTGTTTTTT.

CDR3 sequence reads: CASSFSLGGTEAFF. For the CDR3, the DNA is TGCGCCAGCAGCTTTTCCCTGGGGGGGACTGAAGCTTTCTTT. V usage is TRBV5-1 and J usage is TRBJ1-1; a weak D match, TRBD1 (5 bases). The germline CDR1 and CDR2 sequences are SGHRS and YFSETQ. V lost 2 bases and J lost 5, with 13 bases in between. The CDR3 totals 14 residues.

The chain employs TRBV10-1 and TRBJ2-7; 7 positions match TRBD2. Trimming took 3 bases from V and 7 from J; bases not matched to a gene: 12. The CDR3 length is 15 residues. Germline values: CDR1 WNHNN, CDR2 SYGVQD (reference sequence). The CDR3: CASSDRRGSLREQYF. Written as DNA, the CDR3 is TGCGCCAGCAGTGATCGGCGGGGGTCTCTAAGGGAGCAGTACTTC.

A few counts support this clone. This sequence joins TRBV10-1 and TRBJ2-7; D is possibly TRBD2 (7 bases). Trimming left V 8 bases short and J 5 bases short, with 13 bases between. The CDR3 has 12 residues. The germline CDR1 and CDR2 sequences are WNHNN and SYGVQD (reference sequence). CDR3 region: CASLQGGNEQYF. CDR3 bases: TGCGCCAGCCTACAGGGAGGGAACGAGCAGTACTTC.

The chain couples TRBV7-9 to TRBJ1-2; possible D gene TRBD1, 6 bases. Trimming stripped 0 bases from V and 2 bases from J, with 10 bases between. Per germline, CDR1 SEHNR and CDR2 FQNEAQ (reference sequence). This CDR3 spans 15 amino acids. The CDR3 region has the DNA TGTGCCAGCAGCTTAGCGGGGGCGGAGAACTATGGCTACACCTTC. Translating it yields CASSLAGAENYGYTF.